In this sample, the clone carrying this TCR beta chain turned up a few times. Its antigen is currently unknown. Cultured CD4+ T-cell DNA underwent Oncomine TCR Beta short-read sequencing. Genomic DNA was drawn out of CD4+ T cells grown in culture. TCRdb re-called the PCR reads with MiXCR, one entry per CDR3 protein. The data contain approximately 12,000 distinct CDR3 sequences, around 20% of them seen just once; the ten biggest clones take up approximately 13%. These data are taken from a study of vaccination and CD4 T cells after COVID-19. The wider study: The convalescents comprised six males and four females, two of them Hispanic. General study findings and limits: Data came from relatively few convalescent patients and lacked early post-infection timepoints.

The treatment was: roughly 10-day PBMC culture with coronavirus spike peptide pools or control peptides (ViraFEST assay). Healthy vaccine recipients tested negative for nucleocapsid antibodies before and after vaccination, so had no prior SARS-CoV-2 infection. The J segment lost 4 bases and the V segment lost 3 bases, leaving 5 bases of the junction unmatched. Per the germline V gene, CDR1 is MNHNS and CDR2 is SASEGT. The CDR3 totals 16 residues. The receptor was isolated from a human donor who received a COVID-19 vaccine. V usage is TRBV6-1 and J usage is TRBJ2-1, with 11 bases lining up with TRBD2. Here the sequenced sample was CD4+ T cells from blood, cultured in vitro, taken before SARS-CoV-2 vaccination. CDR3 DNA: TGTGCCAGCAGTGAGCGTCTAGCGGGGGGTTACAATGAGCAGTTCTTC. Its protein is CASSERLAGGYNEQFF.